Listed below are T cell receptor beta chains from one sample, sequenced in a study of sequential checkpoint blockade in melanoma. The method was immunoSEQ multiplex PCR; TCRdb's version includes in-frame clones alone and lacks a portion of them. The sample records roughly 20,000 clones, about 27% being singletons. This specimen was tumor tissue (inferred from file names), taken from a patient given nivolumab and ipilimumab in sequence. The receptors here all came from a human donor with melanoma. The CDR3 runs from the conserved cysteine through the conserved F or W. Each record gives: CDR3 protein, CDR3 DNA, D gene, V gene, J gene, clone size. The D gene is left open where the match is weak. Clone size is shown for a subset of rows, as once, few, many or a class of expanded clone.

CDR3: CASSETGTGGETQYF; DNA: TGTGCCAGCAGCGAAACCGGGACAGGAGGAGAGACCCAGTACTTC; D: TRBD1; V: TRBV28; J: TRBJ2-5; size: .
CDR3: CASSFQEFTSGYTF; DNA: TGTGCCAGCAGCTTCCAGGAATTTACGTCCGGCTACACCTTC; D: .; V: TRBV11-3; J: TRBJ1-2; size: few
CDR3: CASTNSGLAGWSSTDTQYF; DNA: TGTGCCAGCACAAACTCCGGCCTAGCGGGATGGTCTAGCACAGATACGCAGTATTTT; D: TRBD2; V: TRBV6-8; J: TRBJ2-3; size: few
CDR3: CASSHTGVGTDTQYF; DNA: TGTGCCAGCAGCCATACAGGCGTCGGGACAGATACGCAGTATTTT; D: .; V: TRBV6-8; J: TRBJ2-3; size: few
CDR3: CASRAGLETQYF; DNA: TGTGCCTCCCGGGCAGGGTTAGAGACCCAGTACTTC; D: .; V: TRBV28; J: TRBJ2-5; size: few
CDR3: CASSPQSGTSLSYEQYF; DNA: TGTGCCAGCAGTCCTCAGTCCGGGACTAGCCTTTCCTACGAGCAGTACTTC; D: TRBD2; V: TRBV28; J: TRBJ2-7; size: .
CDR3: CASSAEDSKTYEQYF; DNA: TGTGCCAGCAGCGCAGAGGACAGTAAAACCTACGAGCAGTACTTC; D: .; V: TRBV9; J: TRBJ2-7; size: few
CDR3: CAWGGQSYEQYF; DNA: TGTGCCTGGGGGGGACAGAGCTACGAGCAGTACTTC; D: TRBD1; V: TRBV30; J: TRBJ2-7; size: .
CDR3: CATSSAAWDDQPQHF; DNA: TGTGCCACCAGCAGTGCAGCTTGGGATGATCAGCCCCAGCATTTT; D: .; V: TRBV15; J: TRBJ1-5; size: .
CDR3: CASSLDKGPGTGELFF; DNA: TGCGCCAGCAGCTTGGATAAGGGTCCTGGCACCGGGGAGCTGTTTTTT; D: .; V: TRBV5-1; J: TRBJ2-2; size: .
CDR3: CASSEAGSYEQYF; DNA: TGTGCCAGCAGTGAAGCGGGCTCCTACGAGCAGTACTTC; D: .; V: TRBV6-1; J: TRBJ2-7; size: .
CDR3: CASTKGVGAGELFF; DNA: TGTGCCAGCACGAAAGGAGTCGGAGCTGGGGAGCTGTTTTTT; D: .; V: TRBV11-3; J: TRBJ2-2; size: few
CDR3: CASGTSGGPVNTGELFF; DNA: TGTGCCTCCGGGACTAGCGGGGGGCCTGTAAACACCGGGGAGCTGTTTTTT; D: TRBD2; V: TRBV6-8; J: TRBJ2-2; size: few
CDR3: CASSAGVLALYYGYTF; DNA: TGTGCCAGTAGTGCCGGCGTCTTGGCGTTGTACTATGGCTACACCTTC; D: .; V: TRBV19; J: TRBJ1-2; size: .
CDR3: CASSMRGGSSYNEQFF; DNA: TGCGCCAGCAGCATGAGAGGGGGTTCGAGCTACAATGAGCAGTTCTTC; D: .; V: TRBV5-1; J: TRBJ2-1; size: .
CDR3: CAWSDRAEGHYEQYF; DNA: TGTGCCTGGAGTGACAGGGCCGAGGGACACTACGAGCAGTACTTC; D: .; V: TRBV30; J: TRBJ2-7; size: .
CDR3: CASSFSYREIRVEQFF; DNA: TGCGCCAGCAGCTTCTCATACAGGGAAATAAGGGTTGAGCAGTTCTTC; D: .; V: TRBV5-1; J: TRBJ2-1; size: .
CDR3: CASSWGGRGTEAFF; DNA: TGTGCCAGCAGCTGGGGAGGGCGCGGGACTGAAGCTTTCTTT; D: .; V: TRBV7-6; J: TRBJ1-1; size: .
CDR3: CASSFRGGRANNEQFF; DNA: TGTGCCAGCAGTTTTAGGGGCGGGAGGGCCAACAATGAGCAGTTCTTC; D: TRBD2; V: TRBV28; J: TRBJ2-1; size: .
CDR3: CASSQAPGQGNNSPLHF; DNA: TGCGCCAGCAGCCAAGCCCCTGGACAGGGTAATAATTCACCCCTCCACTTT; D: TRBD1; V: TRBV4-1; J: TRBJ1-6; size: few
CDR3: CASSPQPRGNIQYF; DNA: TGTGCCAGCTCACCACAACCCCGGGGAAACATTCAGTACTTC; D: .; V: TRBV18; J: TRBJ2-4; size: .
CDR3: CASSYSIGKGSNTEAFF; DNA: TGTGCCAGCAGTTACTCGATAGGGAAGGGATCCAACACTGAAGCTTTCTTT; D: .; V: TRBV6-8; J: TRBJ1-1; size: few
CDR3: CASSQGDRGYEQYF; DNA: TGCGCCAGCAGCCAGGGGGACAGGGGGTACGAGCAGTACTTC; D: TRBD1; V: TRBV5-1; J: TRBJ2-7; size: once
CDR3: CASSPDWSHSYEQYF; DNA: TGTGCCAGCAGCCCGGACTGGAGCCACTCCTACGAGCAGTACTTC; D: .; V: TRBV11-3; J: TRBJ2-7; size: few
CDR3: CASLAGTTYNEQFF; DNA: TGTGCCAGTCTAGCGGGAACTACCTACAATGAGCAGTTCTTC; D: TRBD2; V: TRBV6-8; J: TRBJ2-1; size: many
CDR3: CASALRGQPQHF; DNA: TGTGCCAGCGCCCTGAGGGGTCAGCCCCAGCATTTT; D: .; V: TRBV28; J: TRBJ1-5; size: .
CDR3: CASSPRVTVGANVLTF; DNA: TGTGCCAGCAGCCCCAGGGTTACGGTTGGGGCCAACGTCCTGACTTTC; D: .; V: TRBV6-8; J: TRBJ2-6; size: few
CDR3: CAISESRFDYGYTF; DNA: TGTGCCATCAGTGAGAGTAGGTTTGACTATGGCTACACCTTC; D: .; V: TRBV10-3; J: TRBJ1-2; size: .
CDR3: CAISTRGSYEQYF; DNA: TGTGCCATAAGTACCAGGGGCTCCTACGAGCAGTACTTC; D: .; V: TRBV10-3; J: TRBJ2-7; size: .
CDR3: CASSSIGALGSNEQFF; DNA: TGCGCCAGCAGTTCTATCGGGGCCCTCGGGAGCAATGAGCAGTTCTTC; D: .; V: TRBV5-1; J: TRBJ2-1; size: .